This is a list of T cell receptor beta chains from one sample in a study of blood T cell repertoires in COVID-19. Method: immunoSEQ multiplex PCR; TCRdb's copy keeps in-frame clones and lacks some. Of about 87,000 clones listed, about 87% are singletons. The sequenced sample was peripheral blood. These receptors all stem from a man aged 40-49 years with acute or convalescent COVID-19. The CDR3 runs from the conserved cysteine through the conserved F or W. The order of the fields is clone size, J gene, V gene, D gene, CDR3 protein, CDR3 DNA. A D gene is named only where the DNA matches it firmly. Clone size is stated in some rows and not others, as once, few, many or a class when expanded.

size: few; J: TRBJ1-2; V: TRBV7-3; D: .; CDR3: CASSQGGLYGYTF; DNA: TGTGCCAGCAGTCAGGGTGGGCTCTATGGCTACACCTTC
size: .; J: TRBJ1-2; V: TRBV7-9; D: .; CDR3: CASSLGSGEGGYTF; DNA: TGTGCCAGCAGCTTAGGTTCAGGGGAGGGAGGCTACACCTTC
size: once; J: TRBJ1-1; V: TRBV25-1; D: .; CDR3: CASINPRGTEAFF; DNA: TGTGCCTCTATAAATCCCAGGGGCACTGAAGCTTTCTTT
size: .; J: TRBJ1-5; V: TRBV6-5; D: .; CDR3: CASSRRTEGDQPQHF; DNA: TGTGCCAGCAGTCGTCGGACAGAAGGAGATCAGCCCCAGCATTTT
size: once; J: TRBJ2-1; V: TRBV5-1; D: TRBD1; CDR3: CASSLRVGTGDNEQFF; DNA: TGCGCCAGCAGCCTTCGGGTTGGGACAGGGGACAATGAGCAGTTCTTC
size: .; J: TRBJ2-5; V: TRBV12-5; D: TRBD1; CDR3: CASGLVDRGWETQYF; DNA: TGTGCTAGTGGTTTGGTAGACAGGGGATGGGAGACCCAGTACTTC
size: .; J: TRBJ1-1; V: TRBV2; D: .; CDR3: CASSILTPQTEAFF; DNA: TGTGCCAGCAGTATCCTGACACCTCAGACTGAAGCTTTCTTT
size: .; J: TRBJ2-3; V: TRBV3-1/TRBV3-2; D: TRBD1; CDR3: CASSQRGMGQGPDTQYF; DNA: TGTGCCAGCAGCCAAAGGGGAATGGGACAGGGCCCAGATACGCAGTATTTT
size: .; J: TRBJ2-5; V: TRBV20-1; D: TRBD1; CDR3: CSASKQGQETQYF; DNA: TGCAGTGCTAGTAAACAGGGGCAAGAGACCCAGTACTTC
size: .; J: TRBJ1-4; V: TRBV19; D: .; CDR3: CASSISQGWRTNEKLFF; DNA: TGTGCCAGTAGTATCTCCCAGGGGTGGAGGACTAATGAAAAACTGTTTTTT
size: few; J: TRBJ2-5; V: TRBV19; D: TRBD2; CDR3: CASSSQRGAFQETQYF; DNA: TGTGCCAGTAGTTCGCAGCGGGGGGCGTTCCAAGAGACCCAGTACTTC
size: .; J: TRBJ2-7; V: TRBV7-3; D: TRBD2; CDR3: CASSSGGPGYEQYF; DNA: TGTGCCAGCAGCTCGGGAGGGCCCGGCTACGAGCAGTACTTC
size: .; J: TRBJ2-1; V: TRBV5-1; D: TRBD2; CDR3: CASSSQTSGSNNEQFF; DNA: TGCGCCAGCAGCTCCCAGACTAGCGGGAGTAACAATGAGCAGTTCTTC
size: .; J: TRBJ2-2; V: TRBV7-9; D: TRBD2; CDR3: CASSLGSGTNTGELFF; DNA: TGTGCCAGCAGCTTAGGGAGCGGGACGAACACCGGGGAGCTGTTTTTT
size: .; J: TRBJ1-6; V: TRBV6-4; D: TRBD1; CDR3: CASSASDRGFRNSPLHF; DNA: TGTGCCAGCAGTGCTTCGGACAGGGGATTTCGTAATTCACCCCTCCACTTT
size: .; J: TRBJ2-1; V: TRBV10-3; D: .; CDR3: CAISAAVNEQFF; DNA: TGTGCCATCAGTGCCGCAGTTAATGAGCAGTTCTTC
size: .; J: TRBJ1-2; V: TRBV6-5; D: .; CDR3: CASSYDKNYGYTF; DNA: TGTGCCAGCAGTTACGACAAGAACTATGGCTACACCTTC
size: few; J: TRBJ2-1; V: TRBV7-9; D: TRBD2; CDR3: CASSKLAGVTSSYNEQFF; DNA: TGTGCCAGCAGTAAACTAGCGGGAGTGACTAGCTCCTACAATGAGCAGTTCTTC
size: .; J: TRBJ1-4; V: TRBV20-1; D: .; CDR3: CSARQGEKLFF; DNA: TGCAGTGCTAGACAGGGTGAAAAACTGTTTTTT
size: .; J: TRBJ1-3; V: TRBV25-1; D: .; CDR3: CASITGNTIYF; DNA: TGTGCCAGCATTACAGGAAACACCATATATTTT
size: .; J: TRBJ2-1; V: TRBV6-2/TRBV6-3; D: TRBD2; CDR3: CASSYPSLAGGPLEQFF; DNA: TGTGCCAGCAGTTACCCGTCACTAGCGGGAGGGCCGCTCGAGCAGTTCTTC
size: .; J: TRBJ1-3; V: TRBV7-2; D: .; CDR3: CASSSNAGAGGNTIYF; DNA: TGTGCCAGCAGCTCAAATGCGGGGGCAGGTGGAAACACCATATATTTT
size: .; J: TRBJ2-7; V: TRBV30; D: .; CDR3: CAWSVGGEQYF; DNA: TGTGCCTGGAGTGTAGGAGGGGAGCAGTACTTC
size: .; J: TRBJ1-1; V: TRBV6-4; D: .; CDR3: CASSDTGPNGNTEAFF; DNA: TGTGCCAGCAGTGATACGGGTCCGAACGGGAACACTGAAGCTTTCTTT
size: .; J: TRBJ2-3; V: TRBV12-2; D: .; CDR3: CASRLGLGLSTDTQYF; DNA: TGTGCAAGTCGCTTAGGCCTGGGCCTTAGCACAGATACGCAGTATTTT
size: .; J: TRBJ1-1; V: TRBV5-1; D: TRBD1; CDR3: CASSWGQGIGSEAFF; DNA: TGCGCCAGCAGCTGGGGACAGGGTATTGGATCTGAAGCTTTCTTT
size: .; J: TRBJ2-2; V: TRBV2; D: .; CDR3: CASRAGDKSYGELFF; DNA: TGTGCCAGCAGGGCCGGGGACAAATCGTACGGGGAGCTGTTTTTT
size: once; J: TRBJ1-6; V: TRBV30; D: .; CDR3: CAWSANLGQRNSPLHF; DNA: TGTGCCTGGAGCGCTAATTTGGGACAACGTAATTCACCCCTCCACTTT
size: few; J: TRBJ1-5; V: TRBV4-3; D: .; CDR3: CASSQDFPGYNQPQHF; DNA: TGCGCCAGCAGCCAAGATTTCCCGGGGTACAATCAGCCCCAGCATTTT
size: .; J: TRBJ2-2; V: TRBV7-8; D: .; CDR3: CASSLDPGVGAGELFF; DNA: TGTGCCAGCAGCTTGGACCCGGGAGTAGGAGCCGGGGAGCTGTTTTTT
size: many; J: TRBJ2-7; V: TRBV7-8; D: .; CDR3: CASSPRTRLYEQYF; DNA: TGTGCCAGCAGCCCCCGGACTCGCCTCTACGAGCAGTACTTC
size: .; J: TRBJ2-5; V: TRBV30; D: .; CDR3: CAWTPREKETQYF; DNA: TGTGCCTGGACCCCTAGGGAGAAAGAGACCCAGTACTTC
size: .; J: TRBJ1-5; V: TRBV3-1/TRBV3-2; D: .; CDR3: CASRQGPGNQPQHF; DNA: TGTGCCAGCAGACAGGGCCCGGGCAATCAGCCCCAGCATTTT
size: .; J: TRBJ1-6; V: TRBV27; D: .; CDR3: CASSFRGTPLHF; DNA: TGTGCCAGCAGTTTTAGGGGGACACCCCTCCACTTT
size: once; J: TRBJ2-1; V: TRBV11-2; D: TRBD1; CDR3: CASSAQGNNEQFF; DNA: TGTGCCAGCAGCGCACAGGGGAACAATGAGCAGTTCTTC
size: .; J: TRBJ2-3; V: TRBV5-6; D: TRBD2; CDR3: CASSLTAGGTDTQYF; DNA: TGTGCCAGCAGCTTGACAGCGGGAGGAACAGATACGCAGTATTTT
size: .; J: TRBJ2-1; V: TRBV6-2/TRBV6-3; D: TRBD1; CDR3: CASSSGQGNNEQFF; DNA: TGTGCCAGCAGCTCGGGACAGGGGAATAATGAGCAGTTCTTC
size: .; J: TRBJ2-2; V: TRBV5-6; D: .; CDR3: CASSFQQRSGGELFF; DNA: TGTGCCAGCAGCTTCCAGCAACGCTCGGGCGGGGAGCTGTTTTTT
size: once; J: TRBJ2-3; V: TRBV27; D: TRBD2; CDR3: CASSWGGAPDTQYF; DNA: TGTGCCAGCAGTTGGGGAGGGGCCCCAGATACGCAGTATTTT
size: .; J: TRBJ1-1; V: TRBV5-6; D: .; CDR3: CASFPTSLLMNTEAFF; DNA: TGTGCCAGCTTCCCCACGTCCTTACTAATGAACACTGAAGCTTTCTTT
size: .; J: TRBJ2-2; V: TRBV6-2/TRBV6-3; D: TRBD2; CDR3: CASSYERKAGGINTGELFF; DNA: TGTGCCAGCAGTTACGAGAGAAAAGCGGGGGGTATCAACACCGGGGAGCTGTTTTTT
size: .; J: TRBJ2-5; V: TRBV18; D: .; CDR3: CASSPPDQETQYF; DNA: TGTGCCAGCTCACCCCCCGACCAAGAGACCCAGTACTTC
size: .; J: TRBJ1-1; V: TRBV7-6; D: .; CDR3: CASSLYQAGRGTEAFF; DNA: TGTGCCAGCAGCTTATACCAGGCAGGGCGTGGCACTGAAGCTTTCTTT